Listed below are T cell receptor beta chains from one sample, sequenced in a study of tumor-infiltrating lymphocytes in primary liver carcinoma. Via MiXCR, TCRdb re-called the multiplex PCR reads, giving one row per CDR3 protein. The repertoire holds around 60,000 distinct CDR3 sequences, around 69% seen once, with less than 45% in the top ten. What was sequenced was liver tumor tissue from sampling region 4. These receptors came from a middle-aged man with primary liver carcinoma and hepatitis B virus infection. CDR3s include the opening cysteine and the closing phenylalanine or tryptophan. A D gene is named only where the DNA matches it firmly. Clone size appears in some rows only: once, few, many, or a class for an expanded clone.

.	TRBJ2-3	.	TRBV10-1	CVSSEGKSYSTDTQYF	TGCGTCAGCAGTGAGGGGAAGAGCTATAGCACAGATACGCAGTATTTT
TRBD2	TRBJ2-5	.	TRBV29-1	CSVLTSGSWAETQYF	TGCAGTGTTCTGACTAGCGGGAGTTGGGCAGAGACCCAGTACTTC
.	TRBJ2-1	.	TRBV7-9	CASSPSSGSGKNEQSF	TGTGCCAGCAGCCCTAGTAGTGGGAGTGGGAAGAATGAGCAGTCCTTC
TRBD2	TRBJ2-7	.	TRBV30	CAWSVDGRSAYEQYF	TGTGCCTGGAGTGTCGACGGGAGGTCGGCCTACGAGCAGTACTTC
.	TRBJ1-2	.	TRBV28	CASNPGQGNYGYTF	TGTGCCAGCAATCCCGGACAAGGGAACTATGGCTACACCTTC
.	TRBJ2-3	.	TRBV12-3/TRBV12-4	CASSSLAGPYF	TGTGCCAGCAGCTCCCTGGCTGGGCCATATTTT
TRBD2	TRBJ2-5	.	TRBV4-3	CDSSQGIAGGGETQYF	TGCGACAGCAGTCAAGGAATAGCGGGAGGAGGAGAGACCCAGTACTTC
TRBD2	TRBJ2-1	.	TRBV30	CAWSPSGINEQFF	TGTGCCTGGAGTCCCAGCGGGATCAATGAGCAGTTCTTT
TRBD2	TRBJ2-1	.	TRBV11-2	CDSSLELLAGMIELFF	TGTGACAGCAGCTTAGAGCTCCTAGCGGGAATGATTGAGCTGTTCTTC
.	TRBJ1-5	many	TRBV5-5	CASSLWGYNQPQHF	TGTGCCAGCAGCTTATGGGGGTACAATCAGCCCCAGCATTTT
TRBD2	TRBJ2-1	.	TRBV19	CASSTVFGAGVYNEQFF	TGTGCCAGTAGTACGGTCTTTGGAGCGGGAGTGTACAATGAGCAGTTCTTC
TRBD2	TRBJ2-2	many	TRBV5-1	CASSPGTSGTGELFF	TGCGCCAGCAGCCCCGGGACTAGCGGGACCGGGGAGCTGTTTTTT
.	TRBJ1-1	.	TRBV29-1	CSVGSMWGMSTEAFF	TGCAGCGTTGGATCCATGTGGGGTATGAGCACTGAAGCTTTCTTT
.	TRBJ1-1	few	TRBV5-4	CASRSGQGIIEAFF	TGTGCCAGCAGATCCGGGCAGGGGATTATTGAAGCTTTCTTT
.	TRBJ1-5	few	TRBV19	CASSIVAQGNQPQHF	TGTGCCAGTAGTATAGTAGCACAGGGCAATCAGCCCCAGCATTTT
.	TRBJ2-7	.	TRBV10-3	CASQSGSFDEQYF	TGTGCCTCACAGTCGGGCTCGTTTGACGAGCAGTACTTC
TRBD1	TRBJ2-5	few	TRBV19	CASSRGQRQETQYF	TGTGCCAGTAGTAGGGGACAGCGACAAGAGACCCAGTACTTC
TRBD1	TRBJ1-1	.	TRBV6-5	CASSHTGGQDALGTEAFF	TGTGCCAGCAGTCATACTGGGGGACAGGATGCGTTGGGCACTGAAGCTTTCTTT
TRBD2	TRBJ2-3	.	TRBV5-6	CASSRGTSGIIRTNTQYF	TGTGCCAGCAGCCGCGGGACTAGCGGCATTATTCGCACAAATACGCAGTATTTT
.	TRBJ2-1	.	TRBV11-2	CASRLSQGPYDEQFF	TGTGCCAGCAGATTAAGTCAGGGCCCTTACGATGAACAGTTCTTC
.	TRBJ2-3	.	TRBV5-1	CASNLTVLTPDTQYF	TGCGCCAGCAACCTGACAGTGTTGACGCCAGATACGCAGTATTTT
.	TRBJ2-7	.	TRBV4-1	CASSQWPLPGLSTPYEQYF	TGCGCCAGCAGCCAATGGCCTCTCCCGGGACTCTCTACTCCCTACGAGCAGTACTTC
.	TRBJ1-5	many	TRBV5-6	CASSLGRVNQPQHF	TGTGCCAGCAGCTTGGGGAGGGTAAATCAGCCCCAGCATTTT
.	TRBJ2-2	.	TRBV11-2	CAISLALGVVNTGELFF	TGTGCCATCAGCTTAGCACTAGGAGTGGTGAACACCGGGGAGCTGTTTTTT
.	TRBJ1-4	many	TRBV29-1	CSGGTQEKLFF	TGCAGCGGCGGAACTCAGGAAAAACTGTTTTTT
.	TRBJ2-3	.	TRBV6-5	CVSRWDFSTDTQYF	TGTGTCAGTAGATGGGACTTTAGCACAGATACGCAGTATTTT
TRBD1	TRBJ2-1	.	TRBV7-7	CASSLRDRTSDEQFF	TGTGCCAGCAGCTTACGGGACAGGACCAGCGATGAGCAGTTCTTC
TRBD2	TRBJ2-6	.	TRBV29-1	CSVGGTSGSLSGPNVLTF	TGCAGCGTTGGAGGGACTAGCGGGAGTCTCTCTGGGCCCAACGTCCTGACTTTC
.	TRBJ2-7	many	TRBV6-2/TRBV6-3	CASSYSESSPRLEQYF	TGTGCCAGCAGTTACTCCGAGAGCAGCCCCCGCCTCGAGCAGTACTTC
.	TRBJ2-7	many	TRBV10-3	CAISGNSYEQYF	TGTGCCATCTCGGGGAACTCCTACGAGCAGTACTTC
.	TRBJ2-7	few	TRBV6-1	CANSEARVSYEQYF	TGTGCCAACAGTGAAGCGCGGGTTTCCTACGAGCAATACTTC
.	TRBJ2-7	.	TRBV5-6	CVSNRTWIGSYEQYF	TGTGTCAGCAATCGGACATGGATCGGGTCCTACGAGCAGTACTTC
.	TRBJ2-7	.	TRBV5-5	CASWEQGYEQYF	TGTGCCAGCTGGGAACAGGGATACGAGCAGTACTTC
.	TRBJ2-1	.	TRBV7-9	CASSARRGHNEQFF	TGCGCCAGCAGCGCGAGACGGGGCCACAATGAGCAGTTCTTC
.	TRBJ1-5	few	TRBV6-1	CASSPDRNQPQHF	TGTGCCAGCAGCCCCGACAGGAATCAGCCCCAGCATTTT
TRBD1	TRBJ2-1	.	TRBV6-1	CASKPSFDRANERFF	TGTGCCAGTAAGCCGAGTTTTGACAGGGCCAATGAGCGGTTCTTC
.	TRBJ1-5	.	TRBV28	CTSSVRTVRPQHF	TGTACCAGCAGTGTCCGGACGGTCAGGCCCCAGCATTTT
TRBD1	TRBJ2-7	.	TRBV4-2	CVSSQGQGDYEQYF	TGTGTCAGCAGCCAAGGACAGGGTGACTACGAACAGTACTTC
.	TRBJ2-7	.	TRBV5-6	CVSSLATWFWQYF	TGTGTCAGCAGCTTGGCAACCTGGTTTTGGCAGTACTTC
TRBD1	TRBJ2-1	once	TRBV29-1	CSGRRTGDYNEQFF	TGCAGCGGAAGGCGGACAGGGGACTACAATGAGCAGTTCTTC
TRBD2	TRBJ2-3	once	TRBV12-3/TRBV12-4	CAGTSGRSGGTNTQCF	TGTGCCGGCACCTCGGGGAGGAGCGGGGGCACAAATACGCAGTGTTTT
.	TRBJ2-1	.	TRBV21-1	CASGKGTNRDRVYRSSYNEQFF	TGTGCCAGCGGCAAAGGAACCAACCGGGACAGAGTTTACCGGAGCTCCTACAATGAGCAGTTCTTC
.	TRBJ2-2	.	TRBV11-2	CASSLAIVGANTWELFF	TGCGCCAGCAGCTTAGCAATAGTAGGGGCGAACACCTGGGAGCTGTTTTTT